This T cell receptor (beta chain) was found in a study of blood T cell repertoires in COVID-19. The overall study: Both acute and convalescent COVID-19 samples were obtained from the United States, Italy and Spain.

Participants had their cohort set by participant-reported clinical history. Libraries were prepared by immunoSEQ multiplex PCR; TCRdb keeps only in-frame clonotypes and omits some of them. Among under 350,000 clones, 86% were seen once, and the ten largest hold around 4%. The CDR3 runs 16 residues. Per germline, CDR1 MNHEY and CDR2 SVGEGT. V was trimmed by 2 bases and J by 3 bases, leaving 14 bases between them. Input material: PBMCs or T cells enriched from blood (not recorded which). This TCR was recovered from a woman aged 40 to 49 with acute COVID-19. The chain joins TRBV6-2 or TRBV6-3 to TRBJ1-5; a weak D match, TRBD1 (5 bases). CDR3 coding DNA: TGTGCCAGCAGTTACGGGCGGGGGGGACTCAATCAGCCCCAGCATTTT. This encodes CASSYGRGGLNQPQHF.